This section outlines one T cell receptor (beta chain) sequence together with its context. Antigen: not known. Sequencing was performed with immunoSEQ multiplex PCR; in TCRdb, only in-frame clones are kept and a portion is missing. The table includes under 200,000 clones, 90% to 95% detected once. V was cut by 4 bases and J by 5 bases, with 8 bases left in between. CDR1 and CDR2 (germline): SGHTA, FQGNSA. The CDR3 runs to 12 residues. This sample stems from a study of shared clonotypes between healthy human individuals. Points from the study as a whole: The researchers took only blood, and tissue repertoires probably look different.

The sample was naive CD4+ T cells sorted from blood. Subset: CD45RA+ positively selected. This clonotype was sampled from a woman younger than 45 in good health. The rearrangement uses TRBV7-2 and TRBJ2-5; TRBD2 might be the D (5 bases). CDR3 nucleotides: TGTGCCAGCAGCTATAGGAGGGAGACCCAGTACTTC. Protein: CASSYRRETQYF.